This is a list of T cell receptor beta chains from one sample in a study of T cells in Graves' hyperthyroidism and ophthalmopathy. A single record per CDR3 protein comes from TCRdb applying MiXCR to the multiplex PCR reads. The repertoire holds around 350,000 distinct CDR3 sequences, with 13% as singletons. The sample comprised blood. The source of these receptors is a woman aged 18-29 years with Graves' hyperthyroidism. Each CDR3 is given with its conserved first and last residue. D genes are given only for firm matches. Only part of the rows carry a size: once, few, many, or a class if the clone is expanded.

many	TRBV2	TRBJ2-3	-	CASSENPVGTQYF	TGTGCCAGCAGTGAGAACCCCGTAGGTACGCAGTATTTT
many	TRBV30	TRBJ2-5	-	CAWTQSETQYF	TGTGCCTGGACCCAAAGCGAGACCCAGTACTTC
-	TRBV11-2	TRBJ2-1	TRBD2	CASRSLAGRTYNEQFF	TGTGCCAGCAGATCATTAGCGGGGCGCACCTACAATGAGCAGTTCTTC
many	TRBV7-9	TRBJ1-6	TRBD1	CASSPAQGDSPLHF	TGTGCCAGCAGCCCTGCACAGGGGGATTCACCCCTCCACTTT
many	TRBV9	TRBJ1-1	-	CASSKAGATEAFF	TGTGCCAGCAGCAAGGCGGGGGCTACTGAAGCTTTCTTT
many	TRBV20-1	TRBJ2-7	-	CSARGDGEQYF	TGCAGTGCTAGAGGGGATGGCGAGCAGTACTTC
-	TRBV29-1	TRBJ2-3	-	CSAEPGGGGADTQYF	TGCAGCGCAGAGCCAGGGGGGGGGGGCGCAGATACGCAGTATTTT
-	TRBV11-1	TRBJ2-1	-	CASSPMVRFGNEQFF	TGTGCCAGCAGCCCTATGGTAAGGTTTGGAAATGAGCAGTTCTTC
many	TRBV3-1	TRBJ1-3	-	CASSQGTRLGNTIYF	TGTGCCAGCAGCCAAGGGACACGGCTTGGAAACACCATATATTTT
many	TRBV11-2	TRBJ2-5	TRBD2	CASSPTMTSGRGETQYF	TGTGCCAGCAGCCCCACCATGACTAGCGGGAGGGGCGAGACCCAGTACTTC
many	TRBV12-3/TRBV12-4	TRBJ2-3	-	CASSLSSGLWKTDTQYF	TGTGCCAGCAGTTTGTCAAGTGGACTCTGGAAAACAGATACGCAGTATTTT
-	TRBV6-1	TRBJ1-1	-	CATIEVNTEAFF	TGTGCCACCATCGAGGTGAACACTGAAGCTTTCTTT
-	TRBV4-1	TRBJ1-5	-	CASSQDRQSPYQPQHF	TGCGCCAGCAGCCAAGATCGGCAGAGCCCGTATCAGCCCCAGCATTTT
many	TRBV14	TRBJ1-2	-	CASSQAEGGYTF	TGTGCCAGCAGCCAAGCGGAAGGCGGCTACACCTTC
few	TRBV28	TRBJ1-2	-	CASSLGEGLYGYTF	TGTGCCAGCAGTTTAGGTGAGGGGCTCTATGGCTACACCTTC
many	TRBV2	TRBJ2-1	-	CASSDLGPQGGFF	TGTGCCAGCAGTGATTTGGGCCCCCAGGGGGGGTTCTTC
many	TRBV6-2/TRBV6-3	TRBJ2-4	TRBD1	CASSLGQGGSDIQYF	TGTGCCAGCAGTTTGGGACAGGGGGGGTCGGACATTCAGTACTTC
many	TRBV18	TRBJ1-2	-	CASSRGESHGYTF	TGTGCCAGCTCACGGGGGGAGTCGCATGGCTACACCTTC
many	TRBV20-1	TRBJ2-5	TRBD2	CSARDGLAVRETQYF	TGCAGTGCTAGAGATGGACTAGCGGTAAGAGAGACCCAGTACTTC
-	TRBV6-5	TRBJ2-1	TRBD1	CASSYLGTGGGNEQFF	TGTGCCAGCAGTTACCTTGGGACAGGGGGCGGCAATGAGCAGTTCTTC
few	TRBV19	TRBJ1-3	-	CASSLNLGQSSGNTIYF	TGTGCCAGTAGTTTAAACCTCGGACAGAGCTCTGGAAACACCATATATTTT
many	TRBV7-9	TRBJ2-2	TRBD2	CASSSLAGENTGELFF	TGTGCCAGCAGCTCCCTAGCGGGGGAGAACACCGGGGAGCTGTTTTTT
many	TRBV12-3/TRBV12-4	TRBJ2-3	TRBD2	CASSKLAGITDTQYF	TGTGCCAGCAGTAAACTAGCGGGGATCACAGATACGCAGTATTTT
few	TRBV27	TRBJ2-3	TRBD2	CASQPLAVGTDTQYF	TGTGCCAGCCAACCACTAGCGGTAGGGACAGATACGCAGTATTTT
-	TRBV20-1	TRBJ1-5	-	CSARGGGGYSNQPQHF	TGCAGTGCTAGAGGGGGGGGGGGGTATAGCAATCAGCCCCAGCATTTT
-	TRBV18	TRBJ2-7	-	CACSGSYEQYF	TGTGCCTGCTCTGGGTCCTACGAGCAGTACTTC
many	TRBV29-1	TRBJ2-5	TRBD1	CSVDRGPQETQYF	TGCAGCGTAGACAGGGGACCACAAGAGACCCAGTACTTC
-	TRBV7-9	TRBJ1-2	-	CASTLTMGESYGYTF	TGTGCCAGCACCCTAACGATGGGGGAGAGCTATGGCTACACCTTC
many	TRBV7-8	TRBJ1-2	-	CASSLDRVRYGYTF	TGTGCCAGCAGCTTAGACAGGGTCCGTTATGGCTACACCTTC
many	TRBV4-1	TRBJ1-1	-	CASSQHEGTEAFF	TGCGCCAGCAGCCAACATGAGGGAACTGAAGCTTTCTTT
few	TRBV20-1	TRBJ2-7	-	CSADPRESYEQYF	TGCAGTGCAGATCCCAGGGAATCCTACGAGCAGTACTTC
-	TRBV20-1	TRBJ2-1	-	CSVASPGYNEQFF	TGCAGTGTAGCCAGCCCGGGGTACAATGAGCAGTTCTTC
many	TRBV2	TRBJ1-6	-	CAIRGGDGASPLHF	TGTGCCATCCGGGGAGGGGACGGTGCTTCACCCCTCCACTTT
many	TRBV20-1	TRBJ2-1	-	CSARAWRNYNEQFF	TGCAGTGCTAGGGCGTGGCGGAACTACAATGAGCAGTTCTTC
many	TRBV29-1	TRBJ1-1	-	CSVEQVAPAFF	TGCAGCGTTGAACAAGTTGCTCCAGCTTTCTTT